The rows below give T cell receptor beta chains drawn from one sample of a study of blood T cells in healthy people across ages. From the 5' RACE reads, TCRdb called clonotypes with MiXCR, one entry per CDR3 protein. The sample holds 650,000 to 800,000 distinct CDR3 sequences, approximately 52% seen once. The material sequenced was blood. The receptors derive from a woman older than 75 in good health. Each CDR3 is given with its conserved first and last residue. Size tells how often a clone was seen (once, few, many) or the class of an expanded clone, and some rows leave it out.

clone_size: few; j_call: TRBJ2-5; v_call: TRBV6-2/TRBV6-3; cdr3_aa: CASNPGTLGVETQYF
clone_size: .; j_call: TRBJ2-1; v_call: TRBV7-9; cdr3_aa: CASSVGLTSYNEQFF
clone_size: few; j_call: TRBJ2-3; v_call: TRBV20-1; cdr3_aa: CSAGTSGSSTDTQYF
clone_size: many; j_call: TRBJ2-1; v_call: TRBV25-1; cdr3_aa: CASEILSLAGGSDEQFF
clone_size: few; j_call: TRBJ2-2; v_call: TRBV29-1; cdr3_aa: CSVGATTNTGELFF
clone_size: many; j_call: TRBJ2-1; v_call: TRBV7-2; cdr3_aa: CASSFLAVGEQFF
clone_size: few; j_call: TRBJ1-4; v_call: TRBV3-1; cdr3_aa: CASSLTQGPNEKLFF
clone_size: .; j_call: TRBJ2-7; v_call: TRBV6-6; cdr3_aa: CASSLGTSGGAGEQYF
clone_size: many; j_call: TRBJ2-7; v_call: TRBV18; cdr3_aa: CASSPASGSYEQYF
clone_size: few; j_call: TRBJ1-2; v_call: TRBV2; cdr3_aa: CASSDQGVYGYTF
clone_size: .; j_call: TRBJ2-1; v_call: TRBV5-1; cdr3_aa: CASSLEWRGERGNKEQFF
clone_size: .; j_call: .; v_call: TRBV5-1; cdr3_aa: CASSVEWGSEQYF
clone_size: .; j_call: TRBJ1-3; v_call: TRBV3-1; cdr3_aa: CASSTLGGNTTYF